This T cell receptor (beta chain) came from a study of OX40 agonist ivuxolimab in advanced cancers. General study results and limits: Some patients who did not respond also had low normalized T-cell clonal expansion.

As concerns this clone: Antigen unknown.

Clones were read by immunoSEQ multiplex PCR, and TCRdb kept only the in-frame ones, dropping some. The sample includes some 60,000 clones, more than 85% seen only once; the top ten take 12%. Germline V lookup: CDR1 SGHVS, CDR2 FQNEAQ. The CDR3 has 16 residues. V was trimmed by 0 bases and J by 2 bases, leaving 11 bases between them. This chain links TRBV7-8 with TRBJ2-1, with D possibly matching TRBD1 (5 bases). The starting material was CD4+ or CD8+ T cells sorted from blood, obtained in a trial of the OX40 agonist ivuxolimab. The source is an adult with an advanced solid tumor such as melanoma, head and neck, liver or kidney cancer. CDR3: CASSLARQLTYNEQFF. The CDR3 region has the DNA TGTGCCAGCAGCTTAGCGCGACAGCTAACCTACAATGAGCAGTTCTTC.